Each of the 6 T cell receptor beta chains below was sequenced from the same sample in a study of blood T cell repertoires in COVID-19. Using immunoSEQ multiplex PCR, the repertoire was profiled, and TCRdb retains in-frame clones only, with some absent. The sample shows 250,000 to 300,000 clones, 75% to 85% of them seen only once. Sequenced material: peripheral blood. Every receptor here comes from a man aged 50 to 59 with active or convalescent COVID-19.

V usage is TRBV5-6 and J usage is TRBJ2-3, with 14 nucleotides matching TRBD2. Germline CDR1 SGHDT, CDR2 YYEEEE. Trimming at V came to 4 bases and at J to 6 bases, leaving 7 bases not matched to a gene. There are 16 residues in the CDR3. The CDR3 DNA sequence: TGTGCCAGCAGCCCGGGACTAGCGGGAGATAGGGATACGCAGTATTTT. As protein: CASSPGLAGDRDTQYF.

Written as DNA, the CDR3 is TGTGCCAGCAGCCCGGGGTACTCTGGGGCCAACGTCCTGACTTTC. It encodes CASSPGYSGANVLTF. This chain joins TRBV11-2 and TRBJ2-6; TRBD2 is a possible D gene (5 bases). With 5 bases removed from V and 0 bases from J, the gap between germline ends came to 8 bases. This CDR3 is 15 amino acids long. The V gene's germline CDR1 is SGHAT and CDR2 FQNNGV.

The rearrangement joins TRBV7-2 to TRBJ2-5, with a possible D match to TRBD1 (5 bases). CDR3 length: 13 amino acids. Looked up from germline, CDR1 is SGHTA and CDR2 is FQGNSA. Trimming removed 1 base from V and 4 bases from J, with 7 bases in between. In nucleotides, the CDR3 is TGTGCCAGCAGCTTAGGGGGCCGAGAGACCCAGTACTTC. Translation: CASSLGGRETQYF.

The rearrangement uses TRBV10-3 and TRBJ2-7; 12 bases map to TRBD2. CDR3 length: 15 residues. Looked up from germline, CDR1 is ENHRY and CDR2 is SYGVKD. The CDR3 DNA is TGTGCGACCAACGGGGCTAGCGGGAGGGAGGGTGAGCAGTACTTC. Translating gives CATNGASGREGEQYF.

J is TRBJ1-4 and V is TRBV28, with 8 bases matching TRBD1. Germline V gene sequence: CDR1 MDHEN, CDR2 SYDVKM. The CDR3 runs to 15 residues. V dropped 5 bases and J dropped 3; count of bases not matched to a gene: 5. CDR3 coding DNA: TGTGCCAGCAGTAACAGGGGGTTATCTAATGAAAAACTGTTTTTT. It encodes CASSNRGLSNEKLFF.

The chain uses TRBV27 and TRBJ1-2; 7 bases line up with TRBD1. Trimming took 5 bases from V and 4 from J; bases not matched to a gene: 10. There are 15 residues in the CDR3. The germline gives CDR1 MNHEY, CDR2 SMNVEV (reference sequence). In DNA form, the CDR3 reads TGTGCCAGCAGTGTCAATGGACAGGCTCTCTATGGCTACACCTTC. This translates into CASSVNGQALYGYTF.